The 29 T cell receptor beta chains in this list originate from one sample, sequenced in a study of neurological immune-mediated disorders. TCRdb re-called the 5' RACE reads with MiXCR, one entry per CDR3 protein. Among around 37,000 distinct CDR3 sequences, over 12% were seen once, and the ten largest hold 25% to 30%. Sequenced input: PBMCs. The receptors here all came from a woman between 50 and 59 years old with HTLV-1-associated myelopathy (HAM/TSP).

Many counts were recorded for this clonotype. The chain carries TRBV29-1 and TRBJ2-3; the match to TRBD2 covers 8 bases. Germline V gives CDR1 SQVTM, CDR2 ANQGSEA. The CDR3 length is 13 residues. The ends lost 5 bases at V and 0 bases at J; junction bases unmatched: 1. The CDR3 coding sequence is TGCAGCGTTCGGGGGGGGAGCACAGATACGCAGTATTTT. Translation: CSVRGGSTDTQYF.

This clonotype has ten or more counts. The gene calls are TRBV5-4 and TRBJ1-1; the match to TRBD1 covers 9 bases. The CDR3 consists of 15 residues. The germline CDR1 and CDR2 sequences are SGHNT and YYREEE (reference sequence). The J segment lost 5 bases and the V segment lost 4 bases, leaving 9 bases of the junction unmatched. Written as DNA, the CDR3 is TGTGCCAGCAGCCGATTACAGGGGGCAAGGACTGAAGCTTTCTTT. Translating gives CASSRLQGARTEAFF.

The chain couples TRBV5-1 to TRBJ2-1; 7 positions agree with TRBD2. Germline CDR1 is SGHRS and CDR2 is YFSETQ. There are 19 residues in the CDR3. Trimming at V came to 4 bases and at J to 1 base, leaving 17 bases not matched to a gene. The CDR3 DNA follows: TGCGCCAGCAGCCCATCCCCGCCCGGGACCGGGAGGTCCTACAATGAGCAGTTCTTC. Its protein product is CASSPSPPGTGRSYNEQFF.

This rearrangement joins TRBV9 to TRBJ2-1; 9 bases line up with TRBD2. The CDR3 has 16 residues. CDR1 and CDR2 (germline): SGDLS, YYNGEE. The V gene end was trimmed by 0 bases and the J gene end by 5 bases; junction bases not matched to a gene: 6. CDR3 in amino acids: CASSVAPAGGNNEQFF. CDR3 sequence (DNA): TGTGCCAGCAGCGTAGCACCAGCGGGGGGAAACAATGAGCAGTTCTTC.

This clonotype was observed many times. The chain carries TRBV7-3 and TRBJ1-1, with D unclear. The germline V and J ends were trimmed by 5 bases and 1 base, with 8 bases remaining between them. The CDR3 contains 13 residues. Germline values: CDR1 SGHTA, CDR2 FQGTGA. The chain's CDR3 is CASSLTANTEAFF. Here the CDR3 DNA reads TGTGCCAGCAGCCTCACAGCGAACACTGAAGCTTTCTTT.

This clonotype was observed many times. The chain carries TRBV15 and TRBJ1-4, with a tentative D call TRBD1 (5 bases). This CDR3 comprises 15 residues. V lost 0 bases to trimming and J lost 7 bases, with 12 bases between them. Germline V gene lookup returns CDR1 LNHNV and CDR2 YYDKDF (reference sequence). The CDR3 region is CATSRDWGGSEKLFF. In nucleotides, the CDR3 is TGTGCCACCAGCAGAGATTGGGGGGGGAGTGAAAAACTGTTTTTT.

At least ten counts were recorded for this clonotype. The chain recombines TRBV7-2 with TRBJ1-5; TRBD1 matches at 7 bases. V lost 7 bases, J lost 2 bases, and 2 bases stayed unmatched. The CDR3 spans 13 residues. Per germline, CDR1 SGHTA and CDR2 FQGNSA. The CDR3 sequence: CASNRGGNQPQHF. The CDR3, as DNA: TGTGCCAGCAACAGGGGTGGCAATCAGCCCCAGCATTTT.

This clonotype was found many times. CDR3 protein: CASSLGPAGNTIYF. The CDR3 nucleotides read TGTGCCAGCAGCTTAGGGCCAGCTGGAAACACCATATATTTT. The V call is TRBV7-8, the J call TRBJ1-3; D is undetermined. Trimming removed 1 base at V and 2 bases at J, with 6 bases between. From germline, CDR1 is SGHVS and CDR2 FQNEAQ. This CDR3 contains 14 residues.

This clonotype was found many times. V is TRBV6-5 and J is TRBJ2-4, with 7 nucleotides matching TRBD2. The ends lost 0 bases at V and 5 bases at J; junction bases unmatched: 1. Germline V lookup: CDR1 MNHEY, CDR2 SVGAGI. The CDR3 extends over 14 amino acids. CDR3 bases: TGTGCCAGCAGTTACTCGCTAGCGGAAAACATTCAGTACTTC. As protein: CASSYSLAENIQYF.

A word on this clonotype: This may arise from a read error, as a much more abundant clone is one base away. V and J are TRBV6-2 or TRBV6-3 and TRBJ1-4; no reliable D call. The CDR3 runs to 14 residues. Trimming took 7 bases from V and 3 from J, leaving 12 bases between them. Germline CDR1 is MNHEY and CDR2 is SVGEGT. The CDR3 region is CASTPRGSNEKLFF. Here the CDR3 DNA reads TGTGCCAGCACCCCACGAGGCTCTAATGAAAAACTGTTTTTT.

This clonotype was counted many times. The chain is built from TRBV20-1 and TRBJ1-5; 8 bases are a match to TRBD1. The CDR3 is 15 residues long. The V gene end was trimmed by 8 bases and the J gene end by 6 bases; junction bases not matched to a gene: 15. Germline values: CDR1 DFQATT, CDR2 SNEGSKA (reference sequence). CDR3 sequence reads: CSPYNATGDSQPQHF. The CDR3 DNA reads TGCAGTCCCTACAATGCGACAGGGGATAGTCAGCCCCAGCATTTT.

The sample holds many counts of this clonotype. The gene calls are TRBV7-2 and TRBJ2-7; tentative D call: TRBD1 (6 bases). Germline V gene sequence: CDR1 SGHTA, CDR2 FQGNSA. V lost 6 bases and J 0 bases, leaving 18 bases between the germline ends. The CDR3 is 16 residues long. CDR3 amino acids: CASSRLLGAGSYEQYF. The CDR3 bases are TGTGCCAGCAGTCGTCTTCTGGGGGCTGGCTCCTACGAGCAGTACTTC.

This clonotype has at least ten counts. The chain carries TRBV29-1 and TRBJ1-1; TRBD1 matches 7 bases. The CDR3 is 13 residues long. CDR1 and CDR2 from the germline V gene are SQVTM and ANQGSEA. J lost 0 bases, V lost 6 bases, and 4 bases had no gene match. CDR3 region: CSVVTGLNTEAFF. DNA for the CDR3: TGCAGCGTCGTGACAGGGCTGAACACTGAAGCTTTCTTT.

This clonotype was counted ten times or more. J is TRBJ2-1 and V is TRBV10-3, with a possible D match to TRBD2 (6 bases). The V end was cut by 7 bases, the J end by 4 bases, with 14 bases between. CDR3 size: 14 residues. Germline lookup yields CDR1 ENHRY and CDR2 SYGVKD. CDR3 coding DNA: TGTGCCATCACTAATCGAGGGACTTACAATGAGCAGTTCTTC. This codes for CAITNRGTYNEQFF.

In its sample, this clonotype was seen many times. V usage is TRBV10-3 and J usage is TRBJ2-7; the D call may be TRBD1 or TRBD2 (5 bases each). The V gene's germline CDR1 is ENHRY and CDR2 SYGVKD. Trimming took off 5 bases at V and 5 bases at J, with 13 bases between the two ends. This CDR3 is 13 amino acids long. The chain's CDR3 is CAISPSGHDEQYV. CDR3 sequence (DNA): TGTGCCATCAGTCCCTCGGGGCACGACGAGCAGTACGTC.

This clonotype appeared many times. V usage is TRBV4-3 and J usage is TRBJ2-1, with D tentatively TRBD2 (5 bases). Germline loops: CDR1 LGHNA, CDR2 YSLEER. This CDR3 has 15 residues. Trimming left V 0 bases short and J 4 bases short, with 10 bases between. The CDR3 loop is CASSQDLTIYNEQFF. The CDR3 DNA follows: TGCGCCAGCAGCCAAGATCTGACTATTTACAATGAGCAGTTCTTC.

This clonotype was seen repeatedly, ten times or more. The rearrangement links TRBV29-1 to TRBJ2-5, with D tentatively TRBD1 (6 bases). This CDR3 contains 13 residues. Trimming stripped 4 bases from V and 7 bases from J, with 16 bases between. Germline values: CDR1 SQVTM, CDR2 ANQGSEA. CDR3 DNA: TGCAGCGTTGGGGGGCAGGGGACGGGGACCCAGTACTTC. Amino acids: CSVGGQGTGTQYF. Based on the CDR3 plus reference TRBV29-1 and TRBJ2-5, the full variable domain is SAVISQKPSRDICQRGTSLTIQCQVDSQVTMMFWYRQQPGQSLTLIATANQGSEATYESGFVIDKFPISRPNLTFSTLTVSNMSPEDSSIYLCSVGGQGTGTQYFGPGTRLLVL.

This clonotype is medium-sized in the sample. The chain has TRBV5-1 and TRBJ1-2; 8 nucleotides line up with TRBD1. Germline V gene lookup returns CDR1 SGHRS and CDR2 YFSETQ. CDR3 length equals 14 residues. J was trimmed by 6 bases and V by 4 bases; bases with no gene match: 8. The CDR3 nucleotides read TGCGCCAGCAGCCCCGGACAGGGTCGAGATGGCTACACCTTC. It is translated as CASSPGQGRDGYTF.

This clonotype was seen repeatedly, ten times or more. The J gene is TRBJ1-1, the V gene TRBV12-3 or TRBV12-4; D is perhaps TRBD1 (6 bases). Trimming took 7 bases from V and 3 from J, leaving 12 bases between them. The CDR3 spans 13 residues. The CDR3 DNA is TGTGCCAGCACCCTGGGGACATACACTGAAGCTTTCTTT. Translating it yields CASTLGTYTEAFF.

This clonotype occurred many times. The chain joins TRBV5-1 to TRBJ2-5, with a weak D call TRBD2 (5 bases). V was cut by 3 bases and J by 2 bases, with 8 bases left in between. Germline CDR1 SGHRS, CDR2 YFSETQ. The CDR3 runs to 13 residues. The DNA for the CDR3 is TGCGCCAGCAGCTCCGGAGGACAAGAGACCCAGTACTTC. Translated: CASSSGGQETQYF.

This clonotype was counted ten times or more. The chain recombines TRBV4-1 with TRBJ1-2; D ambiguous. V lost 5 bases and J lost 8, with 15 bases in between. The V gene's germline CDR1 is MGHRA and CDR2 YSYEKL. The CDR3 has 13 residues. CDR3 in amino acids: CASSNWEGKGYTF. The CDR3 DNA reads TGCGCCAGCAGCAATTGGGAAGGGAAGGGCTACACCTTC.

This clonotype was seen ten or more times. The rearrangement uses TRBV10-3 and TRBJ2-5; a possible D gene is TRBD2 (5 bases). This CDR3 is 14 amino acids long. Germline values: CDR1 ENHRY, CDR2 SYGVKD. V was shortened by 2 bases and J by 5 bases, with 12 bases between the two germline ends. The chain's CDR3 is CAISEGLPTETQYF. For the CDR3, the DNA is TGTGCCATCAGTGAGGGACTCCCCACGGAGACCCAGTACTTC.

This clonotype has ten or more counts. This chain connects TRBV11-2 to TRBJ2-7; tentative D call: TRBD2 (5 bases). V was shortened by 1 base and J by 1 base, with 11 bases between the two germline ends. The CDR3 sequence is 15 residues long. The germline V gene has CDR1 SGHAT and CDR2 FQNNGV. CDR3 bases: TGTGCCAGCAGCTTAGGTGCGGGTCGTTCCTACGAGCAGTACTTC. Translated, it gives CASSLGAGRSYEQYF.

This CDR3 reads CASSLAQDNPYNEQFF. The CDR3 bases are TGTGCCAGCAGTTTAGCGCAGGACAATCCTTACAATGAGCAGTTCTTC. This chain links TRBV12-3 or TRBV12-4 with TRBJ2-1; a possible D gene is TRBD1 (5 bases). This CDR3 comprises 16 residues. Trimming took 0 bases from V and 4 from J, leaving 13 bases between them.

The table lists this clonotype with many counts. The chain joins TRBV24-1 to TRBJ2-6; D unresolved. Trimming removed 3 bases from V and 2 bases from J, with 7 bases in between. From germline, CDR1 is KGHDR and CDR2 SFDVKD. The CDR3 consists of 15 residues. CDR3 DNA: TGTGCCACCAGTGATCACAATACTGGGGCCAACGTCCTGACTTTC. It yields the protein CATSDHNTGANVLTF.

This clonotype was counted ten times or more. The chain combines TRBV12-3 or TRBV12-4 with TRBJ2-4; 9 nucleotides match TRBD1. V shed 3 bases and J 8 bases; nucleotides not matched to a gene: 2. The CDR3 is 13 residues long. The DNA of the CDR3 is TGTGCCAGCAGTTTTCGACAGGGGGACATTCAGTACTTC. The encoded protein is CASSFRQGDIQYF.

The table lists this clonotype with many counts. The rearrangement joins TRBV20-1 to TRBJ1-2; 8 positions match TRBD1. The CDR3 covers 16 residues. V shed 6 bases, J shed 0 bases, and the junction held 12 bases outside the gene matches. From germline, CDR1 is DFQATT and CDR2 SNEGSKA (reference sequence). CDR3 coding DNA: TGCAGTGCAGCCGGGACAGGAGGAAAGGCTAACTATGGCTACACCTTC. Translated, it gives CSAAGTGGKANYGYTF.

This clonotype appeared a few times. A clone one base away is much larger, so this may be a read error. This chain uses TRBV5-1 with TRBJ1-4; 7 bases are a match to TRBD1. The junction had 8 bases not matched to a gene; V was cut back by 2 bases and J by 7 bases. This CDR3 is 15 amino acids long. The germline gives CDR1 SGHRS, CDR2 YFSETQ. CDR3 DNA sequence: TGCGCCAGCAGCTTAGGGGGCAGGACCATTGAAAAACTGTTTTTT. It specifies CASSLGGRTIEKLFF.

This clonotype was recorded many times. The genes are TRBV6-6 and TRBJ2-7, with TRBD2 as a possible D gene (6 bases). This CDR3 is built from 14 residues. Germline V gene lookup returns CDR1 MNHNY and CDR2 SVGAGI (reference sequence). V lost 6 bases and J lost 3, with 15 bases in between. The chain's CDR3 is CASRTGGSSYEQYV. The CDR3 region has the DNA TGTGCCAGCAGAACAGGAGGGAGCAGCTACGAGCAGTACGTC.